This paragraph covers one T cell receptor (beta chain) sequence. The sample comes from a study of blood T cell repertoires in COVID-19. Study details: COVID-19 samples from acute and convalescent phases originated in the United States, Italy and Spain. Sample material is recorded as cDNA or gDNA derived from T cells, B-cell-depleted T cells, or PBMCs.

Germline V gives CDR1 SQVTM, CDR2 ANQGSEA. This CDR3 contains 13 residues. V dropped 5 bases and J dropped 5; count of bases not matched to a gene: 8. Original handling: From reference gene primer amplification, estimates of nucleated cell counts were derived. Profiled with immunoSEQ multiplex PCR; TCRdb holds only in-frame clones, not every one. That table is the source of V, J and clone size, and D and trimming were worked out from the DNA. The table includes about 100,000 clones, roughly 86% detected once. This chain uses TRBV29-1 with TRBJ1-2, with 7 nucleotides matching TRBD1. Sequencing was done on a sample of peripheral blood. The source is a woman between 25 and 40 years old with acute or convalescent COVID-19. CDR3 nucleotide sequence: TGCAGCGTTTTTGGGGGACAGTCTTATGGCTACACCTTC. This gives the protein CSVFGGQSYGYTF.